The T cell receptor (beta chain) described here comes from a study of monozygotic twins with inflammatory bowel disease. Someone took an approximately 2.4 ml blood sample from each of the donors. CDR1 SGDLS and CDR2 YYNGEE come from the germline V gene. The CDR3 extends over 18 amino acids. TCRdb reprocessed the 5' RACE reads and stores each CDR3 protein as one record, lacking DNA. The sample has 330,000 or so distinct CDR3 sequences; the top ten hold 2%. The chain recombines TRBV9 with TRBJ2-5; TCRdb outputs TRBD2, but without DNA this stays unchecked. The sequence was collected from a human donor with ulcerative colitis or Crohn's disease, or a healthy co-twin of an affected twin (not recorded which). Sample: blood. The CDR3 here is CASSPHGGVGKIGETQYF.